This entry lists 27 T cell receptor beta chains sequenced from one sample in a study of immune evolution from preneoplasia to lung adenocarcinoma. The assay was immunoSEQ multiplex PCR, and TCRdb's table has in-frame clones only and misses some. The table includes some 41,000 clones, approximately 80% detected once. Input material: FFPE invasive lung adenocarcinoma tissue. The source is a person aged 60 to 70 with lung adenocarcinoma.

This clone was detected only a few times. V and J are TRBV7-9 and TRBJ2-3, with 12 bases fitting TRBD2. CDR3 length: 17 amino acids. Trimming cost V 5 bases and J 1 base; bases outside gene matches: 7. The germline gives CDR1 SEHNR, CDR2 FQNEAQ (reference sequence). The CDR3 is CASSRGLAGPGTDTQYF. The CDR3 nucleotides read TGTGCCAGCAGCCGAGGACTAGCGGGACCCGGCACAGATACGCAGTATTTT.

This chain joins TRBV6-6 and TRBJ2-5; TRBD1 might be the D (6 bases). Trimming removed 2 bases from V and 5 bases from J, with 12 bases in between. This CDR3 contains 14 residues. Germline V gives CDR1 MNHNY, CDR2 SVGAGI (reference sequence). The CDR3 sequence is CASSYGGNLETQYF. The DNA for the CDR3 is TGTGCCAGCAGTTACGGGGGCAATCTGGAGACCCAGTACTTC.

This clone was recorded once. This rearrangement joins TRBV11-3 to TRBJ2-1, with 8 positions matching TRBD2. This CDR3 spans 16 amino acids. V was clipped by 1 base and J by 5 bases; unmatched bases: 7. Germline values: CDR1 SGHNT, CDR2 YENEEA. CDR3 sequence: CASSLVSGGSHNEQFF. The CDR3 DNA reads TGTGCCAGCAGCTTAGTTTCGGGAGGGAGTCACAATGAGCAGTTCTTC.

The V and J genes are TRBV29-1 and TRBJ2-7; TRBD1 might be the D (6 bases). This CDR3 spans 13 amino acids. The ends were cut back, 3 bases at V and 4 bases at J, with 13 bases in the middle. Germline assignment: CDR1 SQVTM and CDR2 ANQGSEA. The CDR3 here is CSVDSARGYEQYF. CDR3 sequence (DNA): TGCAGCGTTGATTCCGCCAGGGGTTACGAGCAGTACTTC.

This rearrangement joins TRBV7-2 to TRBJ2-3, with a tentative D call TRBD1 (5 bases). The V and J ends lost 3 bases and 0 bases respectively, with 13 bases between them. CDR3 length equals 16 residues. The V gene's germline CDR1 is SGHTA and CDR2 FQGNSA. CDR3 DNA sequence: TGTGCCAGCAGCTTCTACAGGAGCACTAGCACAGATACGCAGTATTTT. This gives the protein CASSFYRSTSTDTQYF.

CDR3 loop: CASSRVGGEQYF. CDR3 sequence (DNA): TGTGCCAGCAGTCGGGTAGGTGGGGAGCAGTACTTC. The chain recombines TRBV28 with TRBJ2-7; D gene unclear. The CDR3 is 12 amino acids. The V end was cut by 5 bases, the J end by 7 bases, with 12 bases between. Germline CDR1 MDHEN, CDR2 SYDVKM.

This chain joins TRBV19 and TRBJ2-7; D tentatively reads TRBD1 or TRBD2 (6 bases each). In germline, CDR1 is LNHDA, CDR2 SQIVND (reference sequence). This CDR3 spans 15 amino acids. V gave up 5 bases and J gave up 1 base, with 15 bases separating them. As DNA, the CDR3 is TGTGCCAGTAGTCCCCAGGGGAGGTTATCCTACGAGCAGTACTTC. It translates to CASSPQGRLSYEQYF. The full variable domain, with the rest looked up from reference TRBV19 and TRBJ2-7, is DGGITQSPKYLFRKEGQNVTLSCEQNLNHDAMYWYRQDPGQGLRLIYYSQIVNDFQKGDIAEGYSVSREKKESFPLTVTSAQKNPTAFYLCASSPQGRLSYEQYFGPGTRLTVT.

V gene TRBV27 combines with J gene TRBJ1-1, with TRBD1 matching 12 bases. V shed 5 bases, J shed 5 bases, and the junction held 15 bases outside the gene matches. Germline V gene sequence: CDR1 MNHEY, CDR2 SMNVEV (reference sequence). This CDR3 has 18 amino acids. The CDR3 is CASSLNRGTGGSGTEAFF. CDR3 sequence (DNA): TGTGCCAGCAGTCTAAACCGCGGGACAGGGGGCTCGGGGACTGAAGCTTTCTTT.

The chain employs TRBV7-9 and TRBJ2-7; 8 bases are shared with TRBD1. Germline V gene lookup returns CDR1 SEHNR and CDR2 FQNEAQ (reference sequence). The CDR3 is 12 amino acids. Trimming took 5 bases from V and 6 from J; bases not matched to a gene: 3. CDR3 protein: CASSGTGGEQYF. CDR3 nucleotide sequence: TGTGCCAGCAGCGGTACAGGGGGCGAGCAGTACTTC.

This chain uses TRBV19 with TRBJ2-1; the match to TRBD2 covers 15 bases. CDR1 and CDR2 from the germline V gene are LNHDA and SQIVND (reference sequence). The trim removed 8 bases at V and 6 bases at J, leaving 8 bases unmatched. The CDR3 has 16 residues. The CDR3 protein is CASSPGLAGGSNEQFF. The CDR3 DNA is TGTGCCAGTTCGCCGGGACTAGCGGGAGGTTCCAATGAGCAGTTCTTC. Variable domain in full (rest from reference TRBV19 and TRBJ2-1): DGGITQSPKYLFRKEGQNVTLSCEQNLNHDAMYWYRQDPGQGLRLIYYSQIVNDFQKGDIAEGYSVSREKKESFPLTVTSAQKNPTAFYLCASSPGLAGGSNEQFFGPGTRLTVL.

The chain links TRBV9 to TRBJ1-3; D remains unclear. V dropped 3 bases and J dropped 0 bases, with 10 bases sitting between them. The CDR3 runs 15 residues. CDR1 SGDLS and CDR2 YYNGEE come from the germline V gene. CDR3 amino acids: CASSERAHSGNTIYF. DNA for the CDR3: TGTGCCAGCAGCGAACGGGCCCACTCTGGAAACACCATATATTTT.

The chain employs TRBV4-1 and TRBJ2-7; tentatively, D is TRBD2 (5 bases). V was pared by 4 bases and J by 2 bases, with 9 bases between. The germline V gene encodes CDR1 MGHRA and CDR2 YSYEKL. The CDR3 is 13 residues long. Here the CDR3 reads CASSRTDTYEQYF. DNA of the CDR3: TGCGCCAGCAGCCGGACTGATACCTACGAGCAGTACTTC.

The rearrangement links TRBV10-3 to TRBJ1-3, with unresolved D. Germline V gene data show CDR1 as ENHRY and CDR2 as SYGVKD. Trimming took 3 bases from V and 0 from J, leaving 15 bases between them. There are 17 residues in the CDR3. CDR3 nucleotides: TGTGCCATCAGTGACCCTCACCGGGCCAGCTCTGGAAACACCATATATTTT. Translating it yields CAISDPHRASSGNTIYF.

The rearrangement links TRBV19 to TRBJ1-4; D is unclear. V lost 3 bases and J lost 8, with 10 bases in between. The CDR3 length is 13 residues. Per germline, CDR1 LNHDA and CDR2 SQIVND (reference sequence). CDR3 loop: CASSMRGNEKLFF. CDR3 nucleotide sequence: TGTGCCAGTAGTATGAGAGGGAACGAAAAACTGTTTTTT.

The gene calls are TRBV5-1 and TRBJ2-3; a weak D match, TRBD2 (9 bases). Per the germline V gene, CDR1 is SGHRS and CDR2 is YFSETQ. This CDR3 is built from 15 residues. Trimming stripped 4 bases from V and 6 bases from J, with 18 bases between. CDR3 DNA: TGCGCCAGCAGCGGACAGGGACTAGCATTGGATACGCAGTATTTT. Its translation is CASSGQGLALDTQYF.

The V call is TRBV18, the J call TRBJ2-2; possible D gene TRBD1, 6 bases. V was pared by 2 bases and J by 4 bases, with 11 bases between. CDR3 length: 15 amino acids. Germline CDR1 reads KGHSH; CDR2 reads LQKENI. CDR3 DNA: TGTGCCAGCTCACCAACGGGACAAGCCACCGGGGAGCTGTTTTTT. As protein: CASSPTGQATGELFF.

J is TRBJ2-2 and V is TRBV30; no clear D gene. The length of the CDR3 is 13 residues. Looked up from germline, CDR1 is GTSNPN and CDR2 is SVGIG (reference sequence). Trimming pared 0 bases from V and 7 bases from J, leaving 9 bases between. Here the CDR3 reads CAWSVLFGGELFF. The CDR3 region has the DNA TGTGCCTGGAGTGTACTCTTTGGCGGGGAGCTGTTTTTT.

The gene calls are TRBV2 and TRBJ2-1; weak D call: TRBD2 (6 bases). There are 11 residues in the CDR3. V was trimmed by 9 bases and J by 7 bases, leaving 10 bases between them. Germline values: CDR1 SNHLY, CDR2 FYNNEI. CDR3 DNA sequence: TGTGCCAGTGAAGGGAGGAATGAGCAGTTCTTC. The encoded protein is CASEGRNEQFF.

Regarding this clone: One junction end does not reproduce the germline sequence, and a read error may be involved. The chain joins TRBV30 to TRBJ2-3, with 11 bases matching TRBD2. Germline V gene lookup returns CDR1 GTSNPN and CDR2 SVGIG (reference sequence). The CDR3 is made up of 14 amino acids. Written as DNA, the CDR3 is TGTGCCTGGAGCGCTGGGGGACTAGCGGCTAGAGGATACTTT. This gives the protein CAWSAGGLAARGYF.

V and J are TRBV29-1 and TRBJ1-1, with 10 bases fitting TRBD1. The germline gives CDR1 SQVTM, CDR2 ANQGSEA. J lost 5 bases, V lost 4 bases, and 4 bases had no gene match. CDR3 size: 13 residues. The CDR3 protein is CSVAPGQGTEAFF. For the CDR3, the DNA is TGCAGCGTTGCGCCGGGACAGGGGACTGAAGCTTTCTTT.

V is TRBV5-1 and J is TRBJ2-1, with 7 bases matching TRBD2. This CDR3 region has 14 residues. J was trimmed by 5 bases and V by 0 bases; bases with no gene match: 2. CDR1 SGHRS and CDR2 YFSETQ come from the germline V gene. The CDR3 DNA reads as TGCGCCAGCAGCTTGGCAGCGGGGAACAATGAGCAGTTCTTC. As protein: CASSLAAGNNEQFF.

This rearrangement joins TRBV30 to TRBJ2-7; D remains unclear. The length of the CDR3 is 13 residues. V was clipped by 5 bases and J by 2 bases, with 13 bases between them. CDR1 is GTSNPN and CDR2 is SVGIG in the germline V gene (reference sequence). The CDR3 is CAWRCDGTYEQYF. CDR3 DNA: TGTGCCTGGCGCTGTGACGGAACCTACGAGCAGTACTTC.

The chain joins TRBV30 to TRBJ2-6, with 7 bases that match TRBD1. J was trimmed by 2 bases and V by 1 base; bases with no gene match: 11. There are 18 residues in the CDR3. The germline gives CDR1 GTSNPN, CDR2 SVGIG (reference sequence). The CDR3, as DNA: TGTGCCTGGAGTGGACTACAGGGGAGAGTGGCTGGGGCCAACGTCCTGACTTTC. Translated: CAWSGLQGRVAGANVLTF.

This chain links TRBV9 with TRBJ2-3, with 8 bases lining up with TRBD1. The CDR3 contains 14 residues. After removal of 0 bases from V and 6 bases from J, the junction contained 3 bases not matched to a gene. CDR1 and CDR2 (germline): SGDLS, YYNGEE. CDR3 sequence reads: CASSVDGQGDTQYF. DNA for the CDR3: TGTGCCAGCAGCGTAGATGGACAGGGTGATACGCAGTATTTT.

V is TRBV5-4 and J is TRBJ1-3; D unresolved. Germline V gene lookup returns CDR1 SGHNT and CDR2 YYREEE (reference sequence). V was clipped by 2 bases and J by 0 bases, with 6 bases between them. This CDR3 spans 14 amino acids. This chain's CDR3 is CASSFGSSGNTIYF. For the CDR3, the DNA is TGTGCCAGCAGCTTCGGTAGCTCTGGAAACACCATATATTTT. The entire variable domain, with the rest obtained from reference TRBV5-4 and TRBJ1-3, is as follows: ETGVTQSPTHLIKTRGQQVTLRCSSQSGHNTVSWYQQALGQGPQFIFQYYREEENGRGNFPPRFSGLQFPNYSSELNVNALELDDSALYLCASSFGSSGNTIYFGEGSWLTVV.

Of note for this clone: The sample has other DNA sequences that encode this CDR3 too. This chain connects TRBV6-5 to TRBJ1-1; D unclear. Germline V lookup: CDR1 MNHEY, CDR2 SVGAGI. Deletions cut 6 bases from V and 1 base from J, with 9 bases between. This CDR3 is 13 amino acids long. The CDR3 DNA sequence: TGTGCCAGCAGCCTACGGGAGAACACTGAAGCTTTCTTT. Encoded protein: CASSLRENTEAFF.

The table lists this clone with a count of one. CDR3 amino acids: CSASHYNEQFF. CDR3 DNA sequence: TGCAGTGCTAGCCATTACAATGAGCAGTTCTTC. This chain links TRBV20-1 with TRBJ2-1; D gene ambiguous. V lost 3 bases and J 4 bases, leaving 4 bases between the germline ends. The CDR3 length is 11 residues. Germline lookup yields CDR1 DFQATT and CDR2 SNEGSKA (reference sequence).